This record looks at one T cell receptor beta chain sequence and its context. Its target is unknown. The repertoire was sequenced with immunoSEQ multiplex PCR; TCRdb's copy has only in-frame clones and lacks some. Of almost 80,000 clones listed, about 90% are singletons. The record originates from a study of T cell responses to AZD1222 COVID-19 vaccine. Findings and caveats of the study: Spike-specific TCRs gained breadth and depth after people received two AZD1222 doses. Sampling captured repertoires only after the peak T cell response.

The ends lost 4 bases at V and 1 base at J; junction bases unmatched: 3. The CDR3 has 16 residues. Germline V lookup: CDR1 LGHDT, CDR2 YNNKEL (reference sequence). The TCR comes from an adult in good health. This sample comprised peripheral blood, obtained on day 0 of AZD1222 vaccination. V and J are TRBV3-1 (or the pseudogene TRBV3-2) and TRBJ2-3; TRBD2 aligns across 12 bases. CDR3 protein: CASSPRTSGGTDTQYF. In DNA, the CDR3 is TGTGCCAGCAGCCCCCGGACTAGCGGGGGCACAGATACGCAGTATTTT.